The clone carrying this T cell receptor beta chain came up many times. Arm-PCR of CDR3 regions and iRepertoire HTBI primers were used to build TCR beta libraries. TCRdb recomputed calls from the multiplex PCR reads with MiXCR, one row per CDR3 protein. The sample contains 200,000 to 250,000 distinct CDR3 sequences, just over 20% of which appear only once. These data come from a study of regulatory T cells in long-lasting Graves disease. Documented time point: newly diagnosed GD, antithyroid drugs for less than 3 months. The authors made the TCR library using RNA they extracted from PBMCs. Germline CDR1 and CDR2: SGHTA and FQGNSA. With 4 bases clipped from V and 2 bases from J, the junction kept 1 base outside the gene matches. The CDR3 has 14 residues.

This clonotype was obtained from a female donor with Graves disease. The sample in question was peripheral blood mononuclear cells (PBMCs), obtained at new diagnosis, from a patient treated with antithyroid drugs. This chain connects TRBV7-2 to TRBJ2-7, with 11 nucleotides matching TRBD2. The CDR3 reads CASSSSGGTYEQYF. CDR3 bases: TGTGCCAGCAGCTCTAGCGGGGGGACCTACGAGCAGTACTTC.